These 19 T cell receptor beta chains were sequenced from one sample in a study of cytomegalovirus exposure and HLA in healthy donors (dated by TCRdb to between 2016 and 2019). The library was prepared using the immunoSEQ multiplex PCR assay. A mixture of 60 forward primers for TCR Vbeta segments and 13 reverse primers for TCR Jbeta segments was used in the multiplex PCR. Entries here come from immuneACCESS through TCRdb and include only in-frame sequences with V and J called. Some clones fail to appear in such tables; in the studies checked, an unresolved V gene covers under half of the shortfall, and the cause of the remainder is unknown. The table for this sample lists about 260,000 clones; 84% of them were counted only once. Of the sample, approximately 2% falls within the top ten clones. The sequencing sample was made of PBMCs. The receptors originated from a woman between 40 and 50 years old in good health and CMV-seropositive.

V and J are TRBV2 and TRBJ1-5, with D perhaps matching TRBD1 (5 bases). CDR3 size: 15 residues. Germline CDR1 SNHLY, CDR2 FYNNEI. Trimming removed 6 bases at V and 0 bases at J, with 12 bases between. In nucleotides, the CDR3 is TGTGCCAGCAGCCAAGAGGGACTTAGCAATCAGCCCCAGCATTTT. It encodes CASSQEGLSNQPQHF.

About this clone itself: Other DNA sequences in the same sample also yield this CDR3. The chain recombines TRBV7-8 with TRBJ2-7; 9 bases match TRBD2. Germline trimming cut 5 bases from V and 3 bases from J; bases unmatched to any gene: 14. The CDR3 length is 17 residues. CDR1 and CDR2 from the germline V gene are SGHVS and FQNEAQ. CDR3 region: CASSILAGGLAHYEQYF. CDR3 nucleotide sequence: TGTGCCAGCAGCATCTTGGCGGGAGGGCTGGCCCACTACGAGCAGTACTTC. Supplemented by reference TRBV7-8 and TRBJ2-7, the full variable domain reads GAGVSQSPRYKVAKRGQDVALRCDPISGHVSLFWYQQALGQGPEFLTYFQNEAQLDKSGLPSDRFFAERPEGSVSTLKIQRTQQEDSAVYLCASSILAGGLAHYEQYFGPGTRLTVT.

This clone was seen a single time. V gene TRBV2 combines with J gene TRBJ2-3; TRBD1 agrees at 8 bases. CDR1 and CDR2 (germline): SNHLY, FYNNEI. There are 15 residues in the CDR3. After removal of 4 bases from V and 2 bases from J, the junction contained 5 bases not matched to a gene. In DNA form, the CDR3 reads TGTGCCAGCAGTGGACAGGGGCTTGACACAGATACGCAGTATTTT. Amino acid sequence: CASSGQGLDTDTQYF.

The chain employs TRBV5-1 and TRBJ2-3; 14 nucleotides align to TRBD2. V lost 4 bases to trimming and J lost 6 bases; unmatched junction nucleotides: 4. The CDR3 runs 15 residues. Germline V gene lookup returns CDR1 SGHRS and CDR2 YFSETQ. The CDR3 DNA follows: TGCGCCAGCAGCCGGACTAGCGGGAGGACCGATACGCAGTATTTT. This codes for CASSRTSGRTDTQYF.

CDR3 nucleotides: TGTGCCAGCCGACAGGGGTTGGGCGGCTACACCTTC. Its protein product is CASRQGLGGYTF. This rearrangement joins TRBV28 to TRBJ1-2; TRBD1 matches at 8 bases. The CDR3 totals 12 residues. CDR1 and CDR2 from the germline V gene are MDHEN and SYDVKM. V shed 8 bases and J 8 bases; nucleotides not matched to a gene: 7.

The chain couples TRBV28 to TRBJ2-7, with 7 nucleotides matching TRBD2. Germline V gene data show CDR1 as MDHEN and CDR2 as SYDVKM. This CDR3 region has 15 residues. V shed 8 bases and J 0 bases; nucleotides not matched to a gene: 10. The CDR3 nucleotides are TGTGCCAGCGAGGACGCGGGAGTTTCCTCCTACGAGCAGTACTTC. Its protein product is CASEDAGVSSYEQYF.

This clone has a handful of counts. The chain recombines TRBV7-8 with TRBJ2-4; 7 bases fit TRBD2. This CDR3 has 18 amino acids. Per germline, CDR1 SGHVS and CDR2 FQNEAQ. Trimming at V came to 7 bases and at J to 1 base, leaving 16 bases not matched to a gene. The CDR3 loop is CASTLLAAGVEAKNIQYF. The CDR3 DNA is TGTGCCAGCACCCTCCTGGCGGCGGGAGTGGAGGCCAAAAACATTCAGTACTTC.

The chain links TRBV7-6 to TRBJ2-1; TRBD2 is a possible D gene (5 bases). Trimming left V 1 base short and J 0 bases short, with 13 bases between. The CDR3 contains 17 residues. Germline V lookup: CDR1 SGHVS, CDR2 FNYEAQ. The CDR3 nucleotides read TGTGCCAGCAGCTTAGAGCGGTTGACAAGCTCCTACAATGAGCAGTTCTTC. As protein: CASSLERLTSSYNEQFF. Variable domain in full (rest from reference TRBV7-6 and TRBJ2-1): GAGVSQSPRYKVTKRGQDVALRCDPISGHVSLYWYRQALGQGPEFLTYFNYEAQQDKSGLPNDRFSAERPEGSISTLTIQRTEQRDSAMYRCASSLERLTSSYNEQFFGPGTRLTVL.

The V and J genes are TRBV7-6 and TRBJ1-5; TRBD1 matches at 7 bases. Germline CDR1 reads SGHVS; CDR2 reads FNYEAQ. CDR3 length equals 14 residues. V lost 4 bases to trimming and J lost 2 bases; unmatched junction nucleotides: 2. The CDR3 loop is CASSSGTGNQPQHF. CDR3 sequence (DNA): TGTGCCAGCAGCTCCGGGACAGGCAATCAGCCCCAGCATTTT.

This clone was recorded only once. This chain joins TRBV7-6 and TRBJ1-1; the D is unclear. The germline CDR1 and CDR2 sequences are SGHVS and FNYEAQ. CDR3 length: 17 residues. V was clipped by 5 bases and J by 1 base, with 20 bases between them. CDR3 nucleotide sequence: TGTGCCAGCAGCGGAGAGGACCGGGGTTTCAAGAACACTGAAGCTTTCTTT. This sequence encodes CASSGEDRGFKNTEAFF.

In this sample, this clone turned up a few times. The chain employs TRBV10-3 and TRBJ2-2; D not certain. CDR3 size: 15 residues. The V gene lost 2 bases and the J gene lost 0 bases, with 7 bases spanning the gap. CDR1 and CDR2 from the germline V gene are ENHRY and SYGVKD. CDR3 loop: CAISEATPNTGELFF. In DNA form, the CDR3 reads TGTGCCATCAGTGAGGCCACTCCGAACACCGGGGAGCTGTTTTTT.

The chain is built from TRBV30 and TRBJ1-1; D gene ambiguous. Germline assignment: CDR1 GTSNPN and CDR2 SVGIG (reference sequence). The CDR3 contains 13 residues. Between the trimmed V and J ends, which lost 0 bases and 10 bases, there was a span of 15 bases. The CDR3 loop reads CAWSVSEGGGAFF. In DNA form, the CDR3 reads TGTGCCTGGAGTGTATCGGAGGGTGGCGGAGCTTTCTTT.

This clone was seen once. The chain joins TRBV7-8 to TRBJ2-2, with 10 bases aligning to TRBD2. CDR1 SGHVS and CDR2 FQNEAQ come from the germline V gene. Trimming removed 2 bases from V and 9 bases from J; junction bases left unmatched: 12. This CDR3 has 17 residues. The CDR3 is CASSLWISASGSWELFF. CDR3 sequence (DNA): TGTGCCAGCAGCTTATGGATTTCGGCTAGCGGGAGCTGGGAGCTGTTTTTT.

V and J are TRBV18 and TRBJ2-7, with TRBD2 matching over 9 bases. The CDR3 totals 15 residues. Germline V gene lookup returns CDR1 KGHSH and CDR2 LQKENI. V lost 5 bases and J lost 4; bases outside the gene matches: 9. DNA of the CDR3: TGTGCCAGCTCAAGTAGCGGGAGCCTTACTTACGAGCAGTACTTC. The encoded protein is CASSSSGSLTYEQYF.

The gene calls are TRBV4-3 and TRBJ2-7; D is possibly TRBD2 (5 bases). CDR3 size: 14 residues. The V gene's germline CDR1 is LGHNA and CDR2 YSLEER. Trimming pared 0 bases from V and 6 bases from J, leaving 12 bases between. The CDR3 bases are TGCGCCAGCAGCCAAGAAAGGGCTAGCAGCGAGCAGTACTTC. It encodes CASSQERASSEQYF.

The V call is TRBV27, the J call TRBJ1-4; no clear D. With 2 bases removed from V and 5 bases from J, the gap between germline ends came to 6 bases. Germline V gives CDR1 MNHEY, CDR2 SMNVEV (reference sequence). This CDR3 is built from 13 residues. The CDR3 here is CASSLRSNEKLFF. CDR3 bases: TGTGCCAGCAGTTTACGGAGCAATGAAAAACTGTTTTTT.

This chain links TRBV7-9 with TRBJ1-1; D may be TRBD1 (5 bases). Germline CDR1 reads SEHNR; CDR2 reads FQNEAQ (reference sequence). The CDR3 runs to 14 residues. Deletions cut 2 bases from V and 1 base from J, with 8 bases between. The CDR3 DNA is TGTGCCAGCAGCTTACCAGGGAAGAACACTGAAGCTTTCTTT. It codes for CASSLPGKNTEAFF.

This clone has more than one count but fewer than ten. The rearrangement joins TRBV13 to TRBJ2-7, with 7 bases lining up with TRBD1. There are 14 residues in the CDR3. The ends lost 5 bases at V and 2 bases at J; junction bases unmatched: 6. The germline gives CDR1 PRHDT, CDR2 FYEKMQ (reference sequence). The CDR3 nucleotides are TGTGCCAGCAGCCCCCGGCAGGGGGCCTACGAGCAGTACTTC. This translates into CASSPRQGAYEQYF.

The V call is TRBV19, the J call TRBJ1-5; D gene unclear. This CDR3 comprises 15 residues. The V end lost 3 bases, the J end lost 0 bases, and 9 bases lay between the germline ends. CDR1 is LNHDA, CDR2 SQIVND, per germline (reference sequence). The CDR3, as DNA: TGTGCCAGTAGTATCAGTGAATATAGCAATCAGCCCCAGCATTTT. This translates into CASSISEYSNQPQHF.